The clone carrying this T cell receptor beta chain appeared a few times. Time point denoted: pre-sensitization, week 0. The treatment is: therapeutic diphenylcyclopropenone sensitization with weekly scalp DPC. Each CDR3 protein is one row after TCRdb ran MiXCR on the RACE reads. The sample has 250,000 or so distinct CDR3 sequences, around 7% seen once. The source of the sample is a study of human T cells and chemical hapten exposure. The length of the CDR3 is 14 residues. Germline CDR1 is ENHRY and CDR2 is SYGVKD. The ends lost 6 bases at V and 6 bases at J; junction bases unmatched: 6. The material was whole blood, obtained in connection with sensitization to the hapten diphenylcyclopropenone (DPC). This chain uses TRBV10-3 with TRBJ1-1; 11 positions agree with TRBD1. The sequence was collected from a man aged 18 to 35 with alopecia areata. Some clones in this sample may be carry-over from other donors' samples. The CDR3 DNA is TGTGCCATCAGGGGTGCGGACAGGGGGCCTGAAGCTTTCTTT. This gives the protein CAIRGADRGPEAFF.